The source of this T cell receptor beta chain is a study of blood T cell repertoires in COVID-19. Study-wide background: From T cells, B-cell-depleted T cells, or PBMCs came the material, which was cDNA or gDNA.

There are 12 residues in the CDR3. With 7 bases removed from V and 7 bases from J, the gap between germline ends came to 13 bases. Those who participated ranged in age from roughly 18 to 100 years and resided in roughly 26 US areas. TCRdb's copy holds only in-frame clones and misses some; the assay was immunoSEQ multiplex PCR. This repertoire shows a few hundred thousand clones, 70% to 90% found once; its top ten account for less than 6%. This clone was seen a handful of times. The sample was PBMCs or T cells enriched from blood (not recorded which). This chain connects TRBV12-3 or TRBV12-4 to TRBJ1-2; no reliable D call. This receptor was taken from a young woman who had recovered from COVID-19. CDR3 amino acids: CASTLGHRGYTF. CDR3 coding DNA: TGTGCCAGCACTCTGGGCCACCGTGGCTACACCTTC.